A single sample is the source of the 15 T cell receptor beta chains below, sequenced in a study of T-cell reconstitution after alpha-beta-depleted transplantation in children. As it was prepared, the TCRbeta library received unique molecular identifiers. TCRdb independently ran MiXCR on the PCR reads; one entry per CDR3 protein. The repertoire holds 200,000 to 250,000 distinct CDR3 sequences, under 9.5% seen once, with 6.2% in the top ten. The specimen was PBMCs from the stem cell graft donor, collected from the stem cell graft. The receptors derive from a human donor who donated a stem cell graft to a child with acute lymphoblastic leukemia.

At least ten counts were recorded for this clonotype. V usage is TRBV6-1 and J usage is TRBJ2-3, with 10 bases aligning to TRBD2. The V segment lost 5 bases and the J segment 4 bases; nucleotides outside the gene matches: 18. The CDR3 is 19 amino acids. Germline values: CDR1 MNHNS, CDR2 SASEGT. The CDR3, as DNA: TGTGCCAGCAGTAAGACTAGCGGGTTTGCGTCGAAGTCTTCAGATACGCAGTATTTT. As protein: CASSKTSGFASKSSDTQYF.

The J gene is TRBJ2-7, the V gene TRBV5-1, with D tentatively TRBD1 (6 bases). Trimming pared 1 base from V and 4 bases from J, leaving 18 bases between. This CDR3 has 16 residues. Germline lookup yields CDR1 SGHRS and CDR2 YFSETQ. This chain's CDR3 is CASSLLDAQGFYEQYF. Written as DNA, the CDR3 is TGCGCCAGCAGCTTGTTGGACGCACAGGGATTTTACGAGCAGTACTTC.

This clonotype has only a few counts. The gene calls are TRBV9 and TRBJ2-3; 8 positions agree with TRBD2. This CDR3 spans 16 amino acids. J was trimmed by 2 bases and V by 0 bases; bases with no gene match: 5. Germline V lookup: CDR1 SGDLS, CDR2 YYNGEE. The CDR3 DNA is TGTGCCAGCAGCGTAGTGGGGACTAGTTTCACAGATACGCAGTATTTT. It encodes CASSVVGTSFTDTQYF.

This clonotype has more than one count but fewer than ten. J is TRBJ2-2 and V is TRBV7-2; TRBD1 aligns across 7 bases. This CDR3 comprises 15 residues. The germline V gene encodes CDR1 SGHTA and CDR2 FQGNSA. V was clipped by 5 bases and J by 2 bases; unmatched bases: 5. The CDR3 DNA reads TGTGCCAGCAGCCCAGACAGGGTAAACACCGGGGAGCTGTTTTTT. The encoded protein is CASSPDRVNTGELFF.

This clonotype occurred a few times. The rearrangement uses TRBV7-8 and TRBJ2-7, with D possibly called TRBD1 or TRBD2 (6 bases each). The CDR3 covers 14 residues. Trimming shortened V by 8 bases and J by 2 bases, and 16 bases separated the two germline ends. The germline V gene encodes CDR1 SGHVS and CDR2 FQNEAQ. For the CDR3, the DNA is TGTGCCAGCTTAGGGCGGGACACAACCTACGAGCAGTACTTC. This sequence encodes CASLGRDTTYEQYF.

The CDR3 DNA follows: TGTGCCAGCAGTCCCGGGGGGACAGCGGATCGAGGCTACACCTTC. Its protein is CASSPGGTADRGYTF. The chain is built from TRBV12-3 or TRBV12-4 and TRBJ1-2, with 7 bases matching TRBD1. V trimming: 5 bases; J trimming: 8 bases; junction bases outside the gene matches: 14. The CDR3 covers 15 residues.

This clonotype has only a few counts. The chain links TRBV5-6 to TRBJ1-2; a possible D gene is TRBD1 (5 bases). CDR3 length equals 16 residues. Per the germline V gene, CDR1 is SGHDT and CDR2 is YYEEEE. V gave up 4 bases and J gave up 4 bases, with 20 bases separating them. The CDR3 region is CASSGRGQGWTYGYTF. In nucleotides, the CDR3 is TGTGCCAGCAGCGGGCGCGGTCAGGGTTGGACCTATGGCTACACCTTC.

The chain recombines TRBV7-2 with TRBJ1-1, with D perhaps TRBD1 (5 bases). CDR3 size: 14 residues. Looked up from germline, CDR1 is SGHTA and CDR2 is FQGNSA. Trimming took 5 bases from V and 3 from J, leaving 13 bases between them. The CDR3 sequence is CASSGRGGYTEAFF. Here the CDR3 DNA reads TGTGCCAGCAGCGGAAGGGGTGGGTACACTGAAGCTTTCTTT. The whole variable domain, remainder taken from reference TRBV7-2 and TRBJ1-1, is GAGVSQSPSNKVTEKGKDVELRCDPISGHTALYWYRQSLGQGLEFLIYFQGNSAPDKSGLPSDRFSAERTGGSVSTLTIQRTQQEDSAVYLCASSGRGGYTEAFFGQGTRLTVV.

The V and J genes are TRBV27 and TRBJ2-7; 8 bases agree with TRBD1. Germline V gene lookup returns CDR1 MNHEY and CDR2 SMNVEV (reference sequence). V lost 8 bases to trimming and J lost 0 bases; unmatched junction nucleotides: 6. The CDR3 extends over 14 amino acids. The CDR3 is CASRRTGSSYEQYF. CDR3 DNA: TGTGCCAGCCGAAGGACAGGGTCCTCCTACGAGCAGTACTTC.

This clonotype was detected ten times or more. The J gene is TRBJ2-2, the V gene TRBV12-3 or TRBV12-4, with 10 bases identical to TRBD1. The CDR3 runs to 16 residues. V dropped 11 bases and J dropped 4; count of bases not matched to a gene: 13. As DNA, the CDR3 is TGTGCCGGGTGGGACAGGGGCCCCTCGGGCACCGGGGAGCTGTTTTTT. Protein product: CAGWDRGPSGTGELFF.

CDR3 in amino acids: CAISPSGQSSYNEQFF. CDR3 coding DNA: TGTGCCATCAGTCCCTCGGGACAGAGCTCCTACAATGAGCAGTTCTTC. The J gene is TRBJ2-1, the V gene TRBV10-3; TRBD1 agrees at 7 bases. There are 16 residues in the CDR3. Unmatched junction bases numbered 7, after V lost 5 bases and J lost 0 bases. Germline-derived CDR1 and CDR2 are ENHRY and SYGVKD.

This clonotype has only a few counts. V and J are TRBV27 and TRBJ1-4; 7 nucleotides line up with TRBD1. CDR1 is MNHEY, CDR2 SMNVEV, per germline (reference sequence). J was trimmed by 0 bases and V by 0 bases; bases with no gene match: 7. The CDR3 contains 18 residues. This CDR3 is CASSLSSGQRTTNEKLFF. CDR3 nucleotides: TGTGCCAGCAGTTTATCGTCGGGACAGCGAACAACTAATGAAAAACTGTTTTTT.

This clonotype was detected a few times. The chain is built from TRBV12-3 or TRBV12-4 and TRBJ2-7, with D perhaps matching TRBD1 (6 bases). There are 14 residues in the CDR3. Between the trimmed V and J ends, which lost 1 base and 3 bases, there was a span of 10 bases. CDR3: CASSLGDTDYEQYF. Here the CDR3 DNA reads TGTGCCAGCAGTTTAGGGGACACCGACTACGAGCAGTACTTC.

Ten or more counts support this clonotype. This chain connects TRBV12-3 or TRBV12-4 to TRBJ1-3; a weak D match, TRBD1 (6 bases). The V end was cut by 6 bases, the J end by 4 bases, with 13 bases between. CDR3 size: 14 residues. Here the CDR3 DNA reads TGTGCCAGCAGATCGACAGGTCTAGGAAACACCATATATTTT. Protein product: CASRSTGLGNTIYF.

This clonotype was detected a few times. The chain has TRBV5-1 and TRBJ2-3; D might be TRBD1 or TRBD2, each matching 5 bases. The V end was cut by 0 bases, the J end by 3 bases, with 14 bases between. Germline-derived CDR1 and CDR2 are SGHRS and YFSETQ. The CDR3 covers 16 residues. The CDR3 sequence is CASSLGDLRGTDTQYF. CDR3 sequence (DNA): TGCGCCAGCAGCTTGGGGGACCTAAGAGGAACAGATACGCAGTATTTT.